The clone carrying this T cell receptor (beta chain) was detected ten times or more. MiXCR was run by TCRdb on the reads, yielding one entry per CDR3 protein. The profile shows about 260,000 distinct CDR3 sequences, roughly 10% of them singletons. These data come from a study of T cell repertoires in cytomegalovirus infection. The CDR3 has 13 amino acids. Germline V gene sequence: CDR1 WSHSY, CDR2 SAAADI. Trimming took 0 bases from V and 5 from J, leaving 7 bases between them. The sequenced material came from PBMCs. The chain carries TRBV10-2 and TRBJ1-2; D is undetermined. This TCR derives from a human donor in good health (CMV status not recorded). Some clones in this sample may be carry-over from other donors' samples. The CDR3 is CASSESGRYGYTF. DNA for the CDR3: TGCGCCAGCAGTGAGTCAGGGCGGTATGGCTACACCTTC.